Below are 18 T cell receptor beta chains sequenced from a single sample in a study of cytomegalovirus exposure and HLA in healthy donors. Amplification used 60 Vbeta primers and 13 Jbeta primers. Method: immunoSEQ multiplex PCR; TCRdb's copy keeps in-frame clones and lacks some. The sample holds about 120,000 clones, over 60% seen once. The sample was PBMCs. The receptors derive from a man between 25 and 39 years old in good health and CMV-seronegative.

The rearrangement uses TRBV18 and TRBJ1-4, with 8 positions matching TRBD1. J was trimmed by 2 bases and V by 3 bases; bases with no gene match: 8. The CDR3 extends over 17 amino acids. The germline V gene has CDR1 KGHSH and CDR2 LQKENI. In DNA, the CDR3 is TGTGCCAGCTCACCTACCCAGGGGGCCATTACTAATGAAAAACTGTTTTTT. It is translated as CASSPTQGAITNEKLFF.

The rearrangement joins TRBV25-1 to TRBJ2-5, with 8 bases lining up with TRBD1. The DNA end lines up better with TRBJ2-7; the J call may be wrong. There are 13 residues in the CDR3. Germline V gene sequence: CDR1 MGHDK, CDR2 SYGVNS. CDR3 region: CASRADRDYEQYF. The DNA of the CDR3 is TGTGCCAGCAGAGCGGACAGGGACTACGAGCAGTACTTC.

This chain uses TRBV25-1 with TRBJ2-5, with a weak D call TRBD1 (5 bases). V gave up 3 bases and J gave up 1 base, with 21 bases separating them. Germline-derived CDR1 and CDR2 are MGHDK and SYGVNS. The CDR3 covers 18 residues. CDR3 DNA sequence: TGTGCCAGCAGTGACCCCGGATGGGGCTCCGGGTCCCAAGAGACCCAGTACTTC. This translates into CASSDPGWGSGSQETQYF.

The chain is built from TRBV5-1 and TRBJ2-7; no definite D call. This CDR3 has 11 amino acids. Trimming left V 7 bases short and J 6 bases short, with 11 bases between. Germline CDR1 SGHRS, CDR2 YFSETQ. CDR3 nucleotides: TGCGCCAGCGGCGGCTTTGGCGAGCAGTACTTC. Encoded protein: CASGGFGEQYF.

The chain has TRBV6-1 and TRBJ2-7; maybe TRBD2 (5 bases). This CDR3 region has 13 residues. The V and J ends lost 4 bases and 3 bases respectively, with 10 bases between them. Germline V CDR1 and CDR2: MNHNS, SASEGT. The CDR3 region is CASSVLGVYEQYF. The CDR3 region has the DNA TGTGCCAGCAGTGTCCTGGGAGTCTACGAGCAGTACTTC.

The gene calls are TRBV28 and TRBJ1-1, with D possibly being TRBD1 (5 bases). V was cut by 8 bases and J by 5 bases, with 12 bases left in between. The germline CDR1 and CDR2 sequences are MDHEN and SYDVKM. The CDR3 has 12 residues. The CDR3 here is CASLHGGTEAFF. In nucleotides, the CDR3 is TGTGCCAGCCTTCACGGGGGGACTGAAGCTTTCTTT.

This chain links TRBV15 with TRBJ2-2; TRBD2 matches at 7 bases. V lost 3 bases to trimming and J lost 1 base; unmatched junction nucleotides: 5. This CDR3 comprises 16 residues. CDR1 and CDR2 (germline): LNHNV, YYDKDF (reference sequence). CDR3 nucleotide sequence: TGTGCCACCAGCAGGGCCGGGACTATGAACACCGGGGAGCTGTTTTTT. It translates to CATSRAGTMNTGELFF.

This clone was observed a handful of times. CDR3 nucleotide sequence: TGTGCCAGCAGTTACGGGACAGGGGAAGCTTTCTTT. Its translation is CASSYGTGEAFF. The rearrangement uses TRBV6-5 and TRBJ1-1, with 9 bases that match TRBD1. V shed 2 bases and J 8 bases; nucleotides not matched to a gene: 0. Germline CDR1 MNHEY, CDR2 SVGAGI. This CDR3 is 12 amino acids long.

J is TRBJ2-2 and V is TRBV2, with D possibly TRBD1 on 5 matching bases. There are 15 residues in the CDR3. Trimming left V 4 bases short and J 2 bases short, with 11 bases between. From germline, CDR1 is SNHLY and CDR2 FYNNEI. CDR3 nucleotides: TGTGCCAGCAGTGTCAGGCAGGGCAACACCGGGGAGCTGTTTTTT. Its translation is CASSVRQGNTGELFF.

The V and J genes are TRBV19 and TRBJ1-5, with 8 bases matching TRBD1. Trimming at V came to 6 bases and at J to 7 bases, leaving 8 bases not matched to a gene. CDR3 length equals 14 residues. Germline loops: CDR1 LNHDA, CDR2 SQIVND (reference sequence). In DNA, the CDR3 is TGTGCCAGTAGGACCCAGGGGGCTGGGCAGCCCCAGCATTTT. It encodes CASRTQGAGQPQHF.

The chain employs TRBV19 and TRBJ1-4; D gene ambiguous. The germline V gene encodes CDR1 LNHDA and CDR2 SQIVND (reference sequence). The CDR3 length is 13 residues. Trimming pared 5 bases from V and 8 bases from J, leaving 12 bases between. The CDR3 bases are TGTGCCAGTAGTCTCGGCCTGAGGGAAAAACTGTTTTTT. It specifies CASSLGLREKLFF.

The V call is TRBV10-1, the J call TRBJ2-1, with 15 nucleotides matching TRBD2. Trimming cost V 6 bases and J 0 bases; bases outside gene matches: 6. The CDR3 sequence is 18 residues long. CDR1 and CDR2 (germline): WNHNN, SYGVQD (reference sequence). CDR3 sequence reads: CASRTGTSGGSSYNEQFF. CDR3 nucleotide sequence: TGCGCCAGCAGGACGGGGACTAGCGGGGGGAGCTCCTACAATGAGCAGTTCTTC.

The chain is built from TRBV30 and TRBJ2-3, with a possible D match to TRBD1 (6 bases). CDR3 length: 15 residues. Trimming pared 3 bases from V and 5 bases from J, leaving 18 bases between. Germline CDR1 and CDR2: GTSNPN and SVGIG (reference sequence). Here the CDR3 reads CAWRTIGGVKDTQYF. DNA for the CDR3: TGTGCCTGGAGGACTATTGGGGGCGTGAAAGATACGCAGTATTTT.

The table lists this clone with a count of one. The CDR3 is CASSHTGAYEQYF. The CDR3 coding sequence is TGCGCCAGCAGTCATACAGGGGCCTACGAGCAGTACTTC. This chain joins TRBV5-1 and TRBJ2-7, with 7 bases identical to TRBD1. The V gene's germline CDR1 is SGHRS and CDR2 YFSETQ. Trimming took 5 bases from V and 2 from J; bases not matched to a gene: 4. There are 13 residues in the CDR3.

V usage is TRBV27 and J usage is TRBJ1-5; D is undetermined. V lost 4 bases to trimming and J lost 4 bases, with 11 bases between them. CDR1 is MNHEY and CDR2 is SMNVEV in the germline V gene (reference sequence). The CDR3 totals 14 residues. CDR3: CASSSEGTNQPQHF. CDR3 in DNA: TGTGCCAGCAGTTCGGAGGGAACTAATCAGCCCCAGCATTTT.

The gene calls are TRBV29-1 and TRBJ2-3; 13 bases are a match to TRBD2. With 6 bases clipped from V and 4 bases from J, the junction kept 4 bases outside the gene matches. Per the germline V gene, CDR1 is SQVTM and CDR2 is ANQGSEA. The CDR3 length is 14 residues. The CDR3: CSVSGLAGADTQYF. The CDR3 nucleotides are TGCAGCGTGAGCGGACTAGCGGGAGCAGATACGCAGTATTTT.

V gene TRBV9 combines with J gene TRBJ1-3; D is ambiguous. The CDR3 covers 14 residues. The germline CDR1 and CDR2 sequences are SGDLS and YYNGEE. The ends were cut back, 4 bases at V and 0 bases at J, with 8 bases in the middle. CDR3 in amino acids: CASSPPGSGNTIYF. CDR3 DNA sequence: TGTGCCAGCAGCCCCCCGGGCTCTGGAAACACCATATATTTT. Variable domain in full (rest from reference TRBV9 and TRBJ1-3): DSGVTQTPKHLITATGQRVTLRCSPRSGDLSVYWYQQSLDQGLQFLIQYYNGEERAKGNILERFSAQQFPDLHSELNLSSLELGDSALYFCASSPPGSGNTIYFGEGSWLTVV.

The chain recombines TRBV5-1 with TRBJ2-6; 11 positions agree with TRBD2. The CDR3 spans 20 residues. CDR1 SGHRS and CDR2 YFSETQ come from the germline V gene. V lost 1 base and J lost 2; bases outside the gene matches: 11. The CDR3: CASSLYNLAGGGTGANVLTF. CDR3 nucleotide sequence: TGCGCCAGCAGCTTGTATAACCTAGCGGGGGGTGGTACTGGGGCCAACGTCCTGACTTTC.